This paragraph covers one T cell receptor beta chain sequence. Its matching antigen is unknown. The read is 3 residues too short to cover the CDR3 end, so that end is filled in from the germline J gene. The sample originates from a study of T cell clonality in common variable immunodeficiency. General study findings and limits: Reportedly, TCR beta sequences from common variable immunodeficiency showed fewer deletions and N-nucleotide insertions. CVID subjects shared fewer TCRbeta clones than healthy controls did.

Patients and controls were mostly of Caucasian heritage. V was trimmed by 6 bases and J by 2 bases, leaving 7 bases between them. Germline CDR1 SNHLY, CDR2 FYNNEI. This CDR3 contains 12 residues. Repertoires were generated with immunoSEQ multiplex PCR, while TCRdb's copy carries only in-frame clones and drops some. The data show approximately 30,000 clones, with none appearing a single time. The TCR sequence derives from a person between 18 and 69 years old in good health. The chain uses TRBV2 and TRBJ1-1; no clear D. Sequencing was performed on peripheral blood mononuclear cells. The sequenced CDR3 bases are TGTGCCAGCAGGGGCGTAAACACTGAA. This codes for CASRGVNTE. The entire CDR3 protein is CASRGVNTEAFF. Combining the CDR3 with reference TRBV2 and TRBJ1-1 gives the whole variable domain EPEVTQTPSHQVTQMGQEVILRCVPISNHLYFYWYRQILGQKVEFLVSFYNNEISEKSEIFDDQFSVERPDGSNFTLKIRSTKLEDSAMYFCASRGVNTEAFFGQGTRLTVV.